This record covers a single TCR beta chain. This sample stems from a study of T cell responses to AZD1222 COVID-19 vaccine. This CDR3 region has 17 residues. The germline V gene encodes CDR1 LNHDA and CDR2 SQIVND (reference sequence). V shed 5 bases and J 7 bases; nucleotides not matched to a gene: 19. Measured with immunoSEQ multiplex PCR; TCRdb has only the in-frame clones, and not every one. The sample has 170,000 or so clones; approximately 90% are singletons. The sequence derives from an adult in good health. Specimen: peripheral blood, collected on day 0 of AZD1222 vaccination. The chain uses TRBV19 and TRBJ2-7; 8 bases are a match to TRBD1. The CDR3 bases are TGTGCCAGTAGTTCCCGCCAGGGGGCCGGATCTTTTTTTGAGCAGTACTTC. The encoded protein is CASSSRQGAGSFFEQYF. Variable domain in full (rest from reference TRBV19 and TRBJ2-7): DGGITQSPKYLFRKEGQNVTLSCEQNLNHDAMYWYRQDPGQGLRLIYYSQIVNDFQKGDIAEGYSVSREKKESFPLTVTSAQKNPTAFYLCASSSRQGAGSFFEQYFGPGTRLTVT.